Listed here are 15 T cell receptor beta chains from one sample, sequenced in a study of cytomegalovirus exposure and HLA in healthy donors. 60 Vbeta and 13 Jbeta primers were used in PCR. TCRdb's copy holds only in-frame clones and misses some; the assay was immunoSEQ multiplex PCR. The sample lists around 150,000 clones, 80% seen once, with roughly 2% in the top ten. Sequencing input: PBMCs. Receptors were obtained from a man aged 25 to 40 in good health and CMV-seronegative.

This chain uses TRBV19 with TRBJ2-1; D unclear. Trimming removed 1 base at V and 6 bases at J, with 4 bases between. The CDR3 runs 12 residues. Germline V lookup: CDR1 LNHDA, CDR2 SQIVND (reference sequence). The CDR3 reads CASSIVRNEQFF. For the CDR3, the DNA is TGTGCCAGTAGTATAGTTCGCAATGAGCAGTTCTTC.

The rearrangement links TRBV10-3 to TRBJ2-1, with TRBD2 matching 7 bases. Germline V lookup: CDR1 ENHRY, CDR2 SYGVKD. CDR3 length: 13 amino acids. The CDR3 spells CACGSTPGGEQFF. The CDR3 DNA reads TGTGCGTGCGGGAGCACCCCAGGCGGTGAGCAGTTCTTC.

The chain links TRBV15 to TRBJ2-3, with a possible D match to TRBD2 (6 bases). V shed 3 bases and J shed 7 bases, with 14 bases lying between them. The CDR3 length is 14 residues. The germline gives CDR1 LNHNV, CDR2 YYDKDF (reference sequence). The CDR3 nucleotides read TGTGCCACCAGCAGGGCCGCGGGACTTTATACGCAGTATTTT. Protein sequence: CATSRAAGLYTQYF.

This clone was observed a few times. The CDR3 here is CASSMPGTGVTEAFF. The CDR3 DNA sequence: TGTGCCAGTAGTATGCCCGGGACAGGGGTCACTGAAGCTTTCTTT. The rearrangement uses TRBV19 and TRBJ1-1; 10 positions match TRBD1. The CDR3 spans 15 residues. Germline V lookup: CDR1 LNHDA, CDR2 SQIVND (reference sequence). V shed 3 bases and J 4 bases; nucleotides not matched to a gene: 5.

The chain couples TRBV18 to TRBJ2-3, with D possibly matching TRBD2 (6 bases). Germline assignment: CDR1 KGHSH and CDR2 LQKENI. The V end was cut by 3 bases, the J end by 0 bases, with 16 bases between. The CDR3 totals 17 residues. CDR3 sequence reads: CASSPNSGRASTDTQYF. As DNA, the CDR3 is TGTGCCAGCTCACCGAATAGCGGACGAGCTAGCACAGATACGCAGTATTTT.

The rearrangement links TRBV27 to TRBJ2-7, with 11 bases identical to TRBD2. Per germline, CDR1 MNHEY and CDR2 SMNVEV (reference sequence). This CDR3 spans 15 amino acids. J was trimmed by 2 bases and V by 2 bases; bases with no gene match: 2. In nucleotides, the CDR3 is TGTGCCAGCAGTTTAGGGACTAGCGGAACCTACGAGCAGTACTTC. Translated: CASSLGTSGTYEQYF.

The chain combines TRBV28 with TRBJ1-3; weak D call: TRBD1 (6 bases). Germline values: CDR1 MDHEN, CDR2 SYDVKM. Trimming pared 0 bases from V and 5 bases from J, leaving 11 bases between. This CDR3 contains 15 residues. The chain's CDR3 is CASSLWPQGRNTIYF. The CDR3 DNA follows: TGTGCCAGCAGTTTATGGCCACAGGGCAGAAACACCATATATTTT.

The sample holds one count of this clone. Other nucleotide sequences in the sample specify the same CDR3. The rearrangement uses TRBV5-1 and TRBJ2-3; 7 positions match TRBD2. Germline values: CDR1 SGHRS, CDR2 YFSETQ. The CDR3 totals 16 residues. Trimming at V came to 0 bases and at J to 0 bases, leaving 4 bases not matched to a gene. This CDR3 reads CASSLVLAGSTDTQYF. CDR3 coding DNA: TGCGCCAGCAGCTTGGTTTTAGCGGGTAGCACAGATACGCAGTATTTT.

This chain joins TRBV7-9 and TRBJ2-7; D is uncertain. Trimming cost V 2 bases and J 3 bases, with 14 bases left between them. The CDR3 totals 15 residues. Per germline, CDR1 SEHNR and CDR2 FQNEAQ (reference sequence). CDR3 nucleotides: TGTGCCAGCAGCTTATCGGCAGGATTACTCTACGAGCAGTACTTC. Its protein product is CASSLSAGLLYEQYF.

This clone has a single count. CDR3 bases: TGTGCCAGCAGTCCATTCCCCGGGTCCTATGGCTACACCTTC. Translating gives CASSPFPGSYGYTF. The chain couples TRBV27 to TRBJ1-2; no clear D gene. Germline CDR1 MNHEY, CDR2 SMNVEV (reference sequence). This CDR3 spans 14 amino acids. With 5 bases removed from V and 4 bases from J, the gap between germline ends came to 14 bases.

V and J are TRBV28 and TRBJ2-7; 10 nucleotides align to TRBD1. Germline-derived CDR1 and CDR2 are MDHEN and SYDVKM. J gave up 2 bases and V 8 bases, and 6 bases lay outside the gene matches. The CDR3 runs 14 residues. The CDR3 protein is CASFRGQGTYEQYF. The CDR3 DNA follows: TGTGCCAGCTTTCGGGGACAGGGGACCTACGAGCAGTACTTC.

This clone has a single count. The CDR3 coding sequence is TGCGCCAGCAGCTTGGGAACTAGCGGATATCAAGAGACCCAGTACTTC. It translates to CASSLGTSGYQETQYF. This chain connects TRBV5-1 to TRBJ2-5, with TRBD2 matching over 8 bases. This CDR3 contains 16 residues. Germline V CDR1 and CDR2: SGHRS, YFSETQ. The J segment lost 2 bases and the V segment lost 0 bases, leaving 6 bases of the junction unmatched. Variable domain in full (rest from reference TRBV5-1 and TRBJ2-5): KAGVTQTPRYLIKTRGQQVTLSCSPISGHRSVSWYQQTPGQGLQFLFEYFSETQRNKGNFPGRFSGRQFSNSRSEMNVSTLELGDSALYLCASSLGTSGYQETQYFGPGTRLLVL.

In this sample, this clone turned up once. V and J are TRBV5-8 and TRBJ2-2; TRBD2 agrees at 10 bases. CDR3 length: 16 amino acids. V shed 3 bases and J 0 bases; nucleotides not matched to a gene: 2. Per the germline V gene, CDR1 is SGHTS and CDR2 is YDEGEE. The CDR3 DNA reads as TGTGCCAGCAGCTCTGGACTAGCGGCGAACACCGGGGAGCTGTTTTTT. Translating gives CASSSGLAANTGELFF.

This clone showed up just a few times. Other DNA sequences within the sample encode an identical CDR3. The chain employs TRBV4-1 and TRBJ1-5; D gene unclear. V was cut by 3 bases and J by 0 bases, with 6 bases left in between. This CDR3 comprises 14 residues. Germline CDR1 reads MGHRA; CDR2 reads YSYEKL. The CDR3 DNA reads TGCGCCAGCAGCCAGGGCCTTAGCAATCAGCCCCAGCATTTT. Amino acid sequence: CASSQGLSNQPQHF.

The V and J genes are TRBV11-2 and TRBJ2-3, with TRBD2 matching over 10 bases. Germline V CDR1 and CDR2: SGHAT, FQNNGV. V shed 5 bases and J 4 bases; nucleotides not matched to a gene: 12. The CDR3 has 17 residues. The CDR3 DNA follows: TGTGCCAGCAGCACCACCGCCGGGACTAGCGTCCCAGATACGCAGTATTTT. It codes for CASSTTAGTSVPDTQYF. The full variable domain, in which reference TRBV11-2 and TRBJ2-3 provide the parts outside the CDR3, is EAGVAQSPRYKIIEKRQSVAFWCNPISGHATLYWYQQILGQGPKLLIQFQNNGVVDDSQLPKDRFSAERLKGVDSTLKIQPAKLEDSAVYLCASSTTAGTSVPDTQYFGPGTRLTVL.